The 12 T cell receptor beta chains reported below all come from one sample, sequenced in a study of technical replicates of blood from several donors. Here immunoSEQ multiplex PCR was the method, and the copy in TCRdb shows in-frame clones only, minus some. The sample includes about 12,000 clones, 90% to 95% seen only once; the top ten take over 5.5%. Sequencing used PBMCs. Receptor source: a human donor in good health.

The V and J genes are TRBV6-1 and TRBJ2-1; a possible D gene is TRBD1 (5 bases). The CDR3 is 16 amino acids. V lost 2 bases and J lost 0, with 11 bases in between. Germline V lookup: CDR1 MNHNS, CDR2 SASEGT. As DNA, the CDR3 is TGTGCCAGCAGTGAACTTGTGACAGCCTCCTACAATGAGCAGTTCTTC. It encodes CASSELVTASYNEQFF.

The chain uses TRBV5-6 and TRBJ1-2; D is undetermined. Germline lookup yields CDR1 SGHDT and CDR2 YYEEEE. V lost 0 bases, J lost 3 bases, and 9 bases lay in between. The length of the CDR3 is 14 residues. The CDR3 protein is CASSLGALHYGYTF. As DNA, the CDR3 is TGTGCCAGCAGCTTGGGGGCACTTCACTATGGCTACACCTTC. Variable domain in full (rest from reference TRBV5-6 and TRBJ1-2): DAGVTQSPTHLIKTRGQQVTLRCSPKSGHDTVSWYQQALGQGPQFIFQYYEEEERQRGNFPDRFSGHQFPNYSSELNVNALLLGDSALYLCASSLGALHYGYTFGSGTRLTVV.

The chain carries TRBV5-1 and TRBJ2-5, with D tentatively TRBD1 (5 bases). Germline V lookup: CDR1 SGHRS, CDR2 YFSETQ. The CDR3 runs 13 residues. The V end lost 2 bases, the J end lost 5 bases, and 10 bases lay between the germline ends. The CDR3, as DNA: TGCGCCAGCAGCTTTCAGGGTGGGGAGACCCAGTACTTC. This gives the protein CASSFQGGETQYF.

This CDR3 is CASSPRRGAEAFF. The CDR3 coding sequence is TGTGCCAGCAGCCCCCGGCGGGGAGCTGAAGCTTTCTTT. The rearrangement uses TRBV7-9 and TRBJ1-1; D unclear. There are 13 residues in the CDR3. V was trimmed by 5 bases and J by 6 bases, leaving 13 bases between them. Germline CDR1 reads SEHNR; CDR2 reads FQNEAQ (reference sequence).

The chain carries TRBV11-2 and TRBJ2-1; possibly TRBD2 for D (7 bases). The CDR3 length is 14 residues. The germline V gene has CDR1 SGHAT and CDR2 FQNNGV. The V end lost 1 base, the J end lost 15 bases, and 19 bases lay between the germline ends. CDR3 in amino acids: CASSLVAGGGSLFF. The CDR3 bases are TGTGCCAGCAGCTTAGTGGCCGGGGGCGGGAGCCTGTTCTTC.

The chain combines TRBV5-6 with TRBJ1-3, with 8 bases that match TRBD1. Germline V gives CDR1 SGHDT, CDR2 YYEEEE. CDR3 length: 14 amino acids. J was trimmed by 4 bases and V by 5 bases; bases with no gene match: 5. CDR3 sequence: CASRYRGLGNTIYF. The DNA for the CDR3 is TGTGCCAGCAGGTACAGGGGGTTAGGAAACACCATATATTTT.

The CDR3 loop reads CASSLQGLVYNEQFF. The CDR3 DNA follows: TGCGCCAGCAGCTTGCAAGGACTAGTCTACAATGAGCAGTTCTTC. This chain uses TRBV5-1 with TRBJ2-1; 7 nucleotides line up with TRBD2. The V gene end was trimmed by 1 base and the J gene end by 3 bases; junction bases not matched to a gene: 4. CDR3 size: 15 residues. Germline V CDR1 and CDR2: SGHRS, YFSETQ.

J is TRBJ2-7 and V is TRBV11-1; 8 bases line up with TRBD2. The CDR3 spans 14 residues. The germline V gene encodes CDR1 SGHAT and CDR2 FQDESV (reference sequence). V gave up 1 base and J gave up 5 bases; unmatched junction bases: 4. DNA of the CDR3: TGTGCCAGCAGCTTAGACGTCGGGGGGGACGAGCAGTACTTC. Residues: CASSLDVGGDEQYF.

This chain connects TRBV6-1 to TRBJ2-7; TRBD2 matches 10 bases. CDR3 length: 16 residues. J was trimmed by 5 bases and V by 1 base; bases with no gene match: 8. CDR1 MNHNS and CDR2 SASEGT come from the germline V gene. The CDR3, as DNA: TGTGCCAGCAGTGAAGGCGGACTAGCGGCCGAGAACGAGCAGTACTTC. Translated, it gives CASSEGGLAAENEQYF.

This chain's CDR3 is CASSIDSGTDTQYF. As DNA, the CDR3 is TGCGCCAGCAGCATCGACAGTGGCACAGATACGCAGTATTTT. The rearrangement joins TRBV5-1 to TRBJ2-3; maybe TRBD1 (5 bases). Germline CDR1 and CDR2: SGHRS and YFSETQ. Trimming shortened V by 4 bases and J by 1 base, and 10 bases separated the two germline ends. This CDR3 spans 14 amino acids. The whole variable domain, filled in from reference TRBV5-1 and TRBJ2-3, reads KAGVTQTPRYLIKTRGQQVTLSCSPISGHRSVSWYQQTPGQGLQFLFEYFSETQRNKGNFPGRFSGRQFSNSRSEMNVSTLELGDSALYLCASSIDSGTDTQYFGPGTRLTVL.

In DNA, the CDR3 is TGCGCCAGCAGAACAGCAGGGGGCCGAGAGACCCAGTACTTC. It translates to CASRTAGGRETQYF. The chain recombines TRBV5-1 with TRBJ2-5, with TRBD1 matching 8 bases. The V gene's germline CDR1 is SGHRS and CDR2 YFSETQ. The length of the CDR3 is 14 residues. V lost 5 bases to trimming and J lost 4 bases; unmatched junction nucleotides: 7. Full variable domain (remainder filled in from reference TRBV5-1 and TRBJ2-5): KAGVTQTPRYLIKTRGQQVTLSCSPISGHRSVSWYQQTPGQGLQFLFEYFSETQRNKGNFPGRFSGRQFSNSRSEMNVSTLELGDSALYLCASRTAGGRETQYFGPGTRLLVL.

This chain links TRBV20-1 with TRBJ2-7, with a possible D match to TRBD2 (6 bases). V dropped 6 bases and J dropped 2 bases, with 8 bases sitting between them. The length of the CDR3 is 11 residues. Per germline, CDR1 DFQATT and CDR2 SNEGSKA (reference sequence). The CDR3 bases are TGCAGTGCGGGACTTACCTACGAGCAGTACTTC. Translated, it gives CSAGLTYEQYF.